These T cell receptor beta chains were read from a single sample in a study of early stage breast cancer tumors. Method: immunoSEQ multiplex PCR; TCRdb's copy keeps in-frame clones and lacks some. The table lists 30,000 or so clones, approximately 76% of them singletons. The source material was blood. These receptors came from a person aged 50-59 years with breast cancer. Both conserved end residues are part of each CDR3. Fields, in order: CDR3 protein, CDR3 DNA, J gene, D gene, V gene, clone size. The D gene is left open where the match is weak. Not every row has a clone size; where given, it reads once, few, many or a size class.

CASSIGTGYNEQFF,TGTGCCAGTAGTATAGGGACAGGATACAATGAGCAGTTCTTC,TRBJ2-1,TRBD1,TRBV19,-
CASSSPQADTQYF,TGTGCCAGCAGTTCCCCCCAGGCAGATACGCAGTATTTT,TRBJ2-3,-,TRBV27,-
CASSPQGWGYEQYF,TGTGCCAGCAGCCCACAGGGATGGGGCTACGAGCAGTACTTC,TRBJ2-7,-,TRBV7-9,-
CASSLGPPETQYF,TGTGCCAGCAGTTTAGGCCCCCCCGAGACCCAGTACTTC,TRBJ2-5,-,TRBV28,-
CASSDSGVGELFF,TGTGCCAGCAGTGACTCGGGCGTCGGGGAGCTGTTTTTT,TRBJ2-2,-,TRBV6-4,-
CASSLGTANQPQHF,TGCGCCAGCAGCTTGGGGACTGCCAATCAGCCCCAGCATTTT,TRBJ1-5,-,TRBV5-1,-
CASSLGAKVRGNQPQHF,TGTGCCAGCAGCTTGGGGGCCAAGGTTAGGGGCAATCAGCCCCAGCATTTT,TRBJ1-5,-,TRBV5-4,-
CASSLRYGANSNQPQHF,TGTGCCAGCAGTTTACGTTATGGGGCCAATAGCAATCAGCCCCAGCATTTT,TRBJ1-5,-,TRBV28,-
CASSGFYGYTF,TGTGCCAGCAGTGGGTTCTATGGCTACACCTTC,TRBJ1-2,-,TRBV25-1,few
CASSWTVENTEAFF,TGTGCCAGCAGCTGGACAGTTGAGAACACTGAAGCTTTCTTT,TRBJ1-1,-,TRBV6-4,once
CSVAQDRGFGSGNQPQHF,TGCAGCGTTGCACAGGACAGGGGTTTTGGGAGTGGAAATCAGCCCCAGCATTTT,TRBJ1-5,TRBD1,TRBV29-1,-
CASSQPGQVLQYF,TGTGCCAGCAGCCAGCCGGGACAGGTTCTACAGTACTTC,TRBJ2-4,TRBD1,TRBV14,few
CASSLAGSGFEQYF,TGCGCCAGCAGCTTGGCAGGGTCCGGTTTCGAGCAGTACTTC,TRBJ2-7,-,TRBV5-1,few
CASSLSQQGISLYEQYF,TGTGCCAGCAGTTTATCTCAACAGGGGATTAGTCTTTACGAGCAGTACTTC,TRBJ2-7,TRBD1,TRBV27,-
CASSYGDTQYF,TGTGCCAGCAGTTACGGGGATACGCAGTATTTT,TRBJ2-3,-,TRBV6-6,once
CASRPGFDYGYTF,TGTGCCAGTAGGCCTGGGTTTGACTATGGCTACACCTTC,TRBJ1-2,-,TRBV19,-
CASSYGGIVGTEAFF,TGTGCCAGCAGTTATGGGGGGATAGTGGGCACTGAAGCTTTCTTT,TRBJ1-1,-,TRBV6-5,-
CASSLMSGRSYEQYF,TGTGCCAGCAGTTTGATGAGCGGGAGGTCCTACGAGCAGTACTTC,TRBJ2-7,TRBD2,TRBV27,-
CASSPGGPYNEQFF,TGTGCCAGCAGCCCAGGGGGCCCCTACAATGAGCAGTTCTTC,TRBJ2-1,TRBD1,TRBV2,few
CSVEDPARRTGIQYF,TGCAGCGTTGAAGACCCCGCGAGACGTACGGGCATTCAGTACTTC,TRBJ2-4,-,TRBV29-1,-
CAWERGGRLLEQFF,TGTGCCTGGGAAAGGGGCGGGAGACTACTTGAGCAGTTCTTC,TRBJ2-1,TRBD2,TRBV30,-
CASSVAGGGGYTF,TGTGCCAGCAGCGTAGCGGGAGGGGGCGGCTACACCTTC,TRBJ1-2,TRBD1,TRBV9,-
CASSHPFTNEQFF,TGTGCCAGCAGCCACCCTTTTACGAATGAGCAGTTCTTC,TRBJ2-1,-,TRBV12-1,-
CASSLIPHRGADTQYF,TGTGCCAGCAGTTTAATTCCCCACAGGGGGGCAGATACGCAGTATTTT,TRBJ2-3,TRBD1,TRBV27,-
CASSLGLGGTDTQYF,TGTGCCAGCAGCTTGGGGCTAGGGGGCACAGATACGCAGTATTTT,TRBJ2-3,-,TRBV5-6,-
CASSRRGYNQPQHF,TGTGCCAGCAGCCGCCGGGGGTATAATCAGCCCCAGCATTTT,TRBJ1-5,-,TRBV27,-
CASSLDQGLGEAFF,TGTGCCAGCAGCTTGGACCAGGGCCTCGGTGAAGCTTTCTTT,TRBJ1-1,-,TRBV5-6,few
CASSESWAVLNEQFF,TGTGCCAGCAGTGAAAGCTGGGCGGTCTTGAATGAGCAGTTCTTC,TRBJ2-1,-,TRBV6-1,-
CASSDPAEQFF,TGCGCCAGCAGTGACCCAGCAGAGCAGTTCTTC,TRBJ2-1,-,TRBV10-2,-
CSVEGGLYNYGYTF,TGCAGCGTTGAGGGGGGACTGTATAACTATGGCTACACCTTC,TRBJ1-2,-,TRBV29-1,-
CASSPFVVGEQFF,TGTGCCAGCAGCCCGTTCGTGGTTGGTGAGCAGTTCTTC,TRBJ2-1,-,TRBV7-9,few
CASSSAGGVYNEQFF,TGTGCCAGCAGCTCAGCGGGAGGGGTATACAATGAGCAGTTCTTC,TRBJ2-1,TRBD2,TRBV5-6,-
CASSLSGAGDTDTQYF,TGTGCCAGCAGCTTAAGTGGGGCCGGGGACACAGATACGCAGTATTTT,TRBJ2-3,-,TRBV7-6,-
CASSFTGEVGELFF,TGCGCCAGCAGCTTCACAGGGGAAGTCGGGGAGCTGTTTTTT,TRBJ2-2,TRBD1,TRBV5-1,few
CASSLDGPGREQYF,TGCGCCAGCAGCTTGGACGGGCCGGGAAGGGAGCAGTACTTC,TRBJ2-7,-,TRBV5-1,few
CASSIGGLATYEQYF,TGTGCCAGTAGTATAGGGGGACTAGCCACCTACGAGCAGTACTTC,TRBJ2-7,TRBD2,TRBV19,-
CASSLGQIGNQPQHF,TGTGCCAGCTCACTCGGACAGATAGGCAATCAGCCCCAGCATTTT,TRBJ1-5,-,TRBV18,-
CASRRTGGGYTF,TGTGCCAGTAGACGAACAGGTGGAGGCTACACCTTC,TRBJ1-2,-,TRBV19,-
CASAAASDNEQFF,TGCGCCAGCGCCGCAGCGTCAGACAATGAGCAGTTCTTC,TRBJ2-1,-,TRBV5-1,-
CSVEKEQFF,TGCAGCGTTGAAAAGGAGCAGTTCTTC,TRBJ2-1,-,TRBV29-1,-
CASSLGAPGNNQPQHF,TGCGCCAGCAGCTTGGGGGCCCCAGGGAACAATCAGCCCCAGCATTTT,TRBJ1-5,-,TRBV5-1,-
CASSLGYTYEQYF,TGTGCCAGCAGCTTAGGGTACACCTACGAGCAGTACTTC,TRBJ2-7,-,TRBV7-2,-
CASSLNRGNYGYTF,TGTGCCAGCAGCTTGAATAGGGGGAACTATGGCTACACCTTC,TRBJ1-2,-,TRBV5-6,-
CASSLVFGNSYEQYF,TGTGCCAGCAGCTTAGTTTTCGGGAACTCCTACGAGCAGTACTTC,TRBJ2-7,-,TRBV11-2,-
CASGLGTGNQETQYF,TGTGCTAGTGGTTTGGGGACAGGTAACCAAGAGACCCAGTACTTC,TRBJ2-5,TRBD1,TRBV12-5,-